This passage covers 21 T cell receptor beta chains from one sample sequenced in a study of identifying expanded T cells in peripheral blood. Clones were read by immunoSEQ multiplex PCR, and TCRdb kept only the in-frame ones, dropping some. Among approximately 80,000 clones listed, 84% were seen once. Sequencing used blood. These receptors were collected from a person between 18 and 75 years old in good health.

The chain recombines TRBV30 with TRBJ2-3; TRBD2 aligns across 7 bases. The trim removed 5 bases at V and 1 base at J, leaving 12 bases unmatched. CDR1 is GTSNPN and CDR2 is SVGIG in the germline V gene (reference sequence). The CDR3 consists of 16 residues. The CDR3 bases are TGTGCCTGGGCTTGGGGGAGGGCCTCGCGCACAGATACGCAGTATTTT. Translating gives CAWAWGRASRTDTQYF.

CDR3 bases: TGTGCCAGCAGTGGACAGGATACTGGAAACACCATATATTTT. Its protein product is CASSGQDTGNTIYF. The chain carries TRBV2 and TRBJ1-3; TRBD1 is a possible D gene (6 bases). From germline, CDR1 is SNHLY and CDR2 FYNNEI. The CDR3 spans 14 residues. The V end was cut by 4 bases, the J end by 2 bases, with 9 bases between.

The chain's CDR3 is CASSRDRANTEAFF. CDR3 coding DNA: TGTGCCAGCAGCCGGGACAGGGCAAACACTGAAGCTTTCTTT. The chain is built from TRBV27 and TRBJ1-1; 9 nucleotides line up with TRBD1. The CDR3 runs 14 residues. V lost 6 bases to trimming and J lost 2 bases; unmatched junction nucleotides: 4. Germline V lookup: CDR1 MNHEY, CDR2 SMNVEV (reference sequence).

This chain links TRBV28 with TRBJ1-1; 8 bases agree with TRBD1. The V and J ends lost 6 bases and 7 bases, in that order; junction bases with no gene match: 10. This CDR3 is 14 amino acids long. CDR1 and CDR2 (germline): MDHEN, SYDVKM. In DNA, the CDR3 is TGTGCCAGCAGGCGTCTAACAGGGGGACTTGAAGCTTTCTTT. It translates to CASRRLTGGLEAFF.

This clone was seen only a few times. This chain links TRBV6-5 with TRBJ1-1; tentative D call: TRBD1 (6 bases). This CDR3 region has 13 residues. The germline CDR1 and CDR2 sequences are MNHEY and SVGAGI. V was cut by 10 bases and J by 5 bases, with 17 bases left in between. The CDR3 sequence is CATRGGGNTEAFF. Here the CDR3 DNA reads TGTGCCACCCGAGGGGGGGGGAATACTGAAGCTTTCTTT.

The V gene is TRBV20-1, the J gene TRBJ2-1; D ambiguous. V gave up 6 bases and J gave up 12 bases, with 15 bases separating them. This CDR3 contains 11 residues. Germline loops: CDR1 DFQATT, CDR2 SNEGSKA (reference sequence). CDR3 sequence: CSAITGLGQFF. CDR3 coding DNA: TGCAGTGCGATCACGGGCCTCGGGCAGTTCTTC.

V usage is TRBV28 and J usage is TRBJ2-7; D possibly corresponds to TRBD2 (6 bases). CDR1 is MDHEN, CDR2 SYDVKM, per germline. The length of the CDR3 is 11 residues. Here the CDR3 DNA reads TGTGGGGTGGGCGGAGGGTACGAGCAGTACTTC. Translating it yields CGVGGGYEQYF.

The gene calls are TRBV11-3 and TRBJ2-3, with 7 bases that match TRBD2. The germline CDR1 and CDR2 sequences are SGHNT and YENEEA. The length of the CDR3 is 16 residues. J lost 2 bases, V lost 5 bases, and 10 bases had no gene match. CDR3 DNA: TGTGCCAGCAGCCGGGGGGAGGGGATTCCCACAGATACGCAGTATTTT. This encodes CASSRGEGIPTDTQYF.

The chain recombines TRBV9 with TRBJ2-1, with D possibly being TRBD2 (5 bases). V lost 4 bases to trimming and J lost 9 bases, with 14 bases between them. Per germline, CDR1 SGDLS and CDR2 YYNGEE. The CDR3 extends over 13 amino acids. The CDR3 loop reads CASSPRTVGEQFF. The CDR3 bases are TGTGCCAGCAGCCCCCGGACTGTTGGTGAGCAGTTCTTC.

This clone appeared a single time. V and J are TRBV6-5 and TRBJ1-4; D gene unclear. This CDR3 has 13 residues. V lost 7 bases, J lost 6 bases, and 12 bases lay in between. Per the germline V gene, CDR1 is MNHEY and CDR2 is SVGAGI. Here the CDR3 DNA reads TGTGCCAGCAAGGAAAGCGTCGATGAAAAACTGTTTTTT. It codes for CASKESVDEKLFF.

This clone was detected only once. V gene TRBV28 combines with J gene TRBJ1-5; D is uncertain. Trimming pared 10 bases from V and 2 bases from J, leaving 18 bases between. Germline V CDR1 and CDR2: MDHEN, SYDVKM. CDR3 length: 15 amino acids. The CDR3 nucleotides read TGTGCCATCAGCAAGTCCTTTGGGGGCAATCAGCCCCAGCATTTT. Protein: CAISKSFGGNQPQHF.

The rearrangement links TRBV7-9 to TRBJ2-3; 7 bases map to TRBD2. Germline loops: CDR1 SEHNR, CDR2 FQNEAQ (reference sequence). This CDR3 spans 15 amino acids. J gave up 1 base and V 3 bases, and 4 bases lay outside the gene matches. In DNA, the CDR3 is TGTGCCAGCAGCTTCGGACTAGATGGCACAGATACGCAGTATTTT. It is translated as CASSFGLDGTDTQYF.

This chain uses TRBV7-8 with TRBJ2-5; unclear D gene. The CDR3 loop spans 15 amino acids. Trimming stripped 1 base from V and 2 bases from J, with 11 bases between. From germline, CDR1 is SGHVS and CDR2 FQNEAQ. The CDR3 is CASSLVLTQQETQYF. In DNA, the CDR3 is TGTGCCAGCAGCTTAGTCCTGACACAGCAAGAGACCCAGTACTTC.

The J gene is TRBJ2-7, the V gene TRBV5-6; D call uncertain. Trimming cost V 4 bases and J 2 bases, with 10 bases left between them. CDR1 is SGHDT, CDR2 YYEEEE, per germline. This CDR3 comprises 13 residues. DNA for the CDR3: TGTGCCAGCAGCGCCGGGCTAGCCTACGAGCAGTACTTC. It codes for CASSAGLAYEQYF.

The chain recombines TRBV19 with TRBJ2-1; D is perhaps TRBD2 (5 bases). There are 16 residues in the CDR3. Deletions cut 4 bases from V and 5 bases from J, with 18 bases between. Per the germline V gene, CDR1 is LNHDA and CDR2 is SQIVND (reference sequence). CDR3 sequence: CASSTPGGREHNEQFF. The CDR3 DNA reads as TGTGCCAGTAGTACCCCTGGCGGGCGCGAACACAATGAGCAGTTCTTC.

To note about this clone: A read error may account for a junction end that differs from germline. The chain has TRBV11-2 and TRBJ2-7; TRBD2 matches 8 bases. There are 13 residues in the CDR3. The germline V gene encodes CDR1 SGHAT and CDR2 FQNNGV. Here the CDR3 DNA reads TGTGCCAGCAGCTTATTTTTGCGGGAGGCCTCTCGCTTC. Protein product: CASSLFLREASRF.

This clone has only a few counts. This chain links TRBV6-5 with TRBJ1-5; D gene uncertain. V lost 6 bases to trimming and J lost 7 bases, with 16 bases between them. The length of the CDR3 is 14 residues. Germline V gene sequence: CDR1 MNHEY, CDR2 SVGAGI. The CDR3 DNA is TGTGCCAGCAGATTCTCGGGGAAGGGACAGCCCCAGCATTTT. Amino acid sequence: CASRFSGKGQPQHF.

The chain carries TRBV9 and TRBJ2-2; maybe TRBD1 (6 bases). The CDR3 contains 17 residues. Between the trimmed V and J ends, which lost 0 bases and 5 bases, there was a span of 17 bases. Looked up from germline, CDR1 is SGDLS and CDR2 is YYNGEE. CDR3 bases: TGTGCCAGCAGCGTAGTGGGGGCGACAAGCTCAACCGGGGAGCTGTTTTTT. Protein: CASSVVGATSSTGELFF.

CDR3 in DNA: TGTGCCAGCAGCTCAAAGACCGTGTCTGGCTACACCTTC. Translating gives CASSSKTVSGYTF. V gene TRBV7-2 combines with J gene TRBJ1-2; D remains ambiguous. V lost 4 bases to trimming and J lost 7 bases, with 13 bases between them. In germline, CDR1 is SGHTA, CDR2 FQGNSA. The CDR3 is 13 residues long.

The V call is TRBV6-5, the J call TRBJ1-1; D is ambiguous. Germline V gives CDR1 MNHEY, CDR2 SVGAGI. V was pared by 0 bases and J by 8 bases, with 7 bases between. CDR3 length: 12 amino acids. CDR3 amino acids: CASSYSGKEAFF. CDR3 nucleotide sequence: TGTGCCAGCAGTTACTCCGGGAAGGAAGCTTTCTTT.

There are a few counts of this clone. As DNA, the CDR3 is TGTGCCAGCAGTTTGGCAGGGGGCGGTTTGGCCAAAAACATTCAGTACTTC. Amino acids: CASSLAGGGLAKNIQYF. V gene TRBV28 combines with J gene TRBJ2-4; the match to TRBD1 covers 8 bases. The CDR3 contains 17 residues. The trim removed 3 bases at V and 1 base at J, leaving 8 bases unmatched. Germline V gene sequence: CDR1 MDHEN, CDR2 SYDVKM. The full variable domain, with the rest looked up from reference TRBV28 and TRBJ2-4, is DVKVTQSSRYLVKRTGEKVFLECVQDMDHENMFWYRQDPGLGLRLIYFSYDVKMKEKGDIPEGYSVSREKKERFSLILESASTNQTSMYLCASSLAGGGLAKNIQYFGAGTRLSVL.